The clone carrying this T cell receptor beta chain was recorded a few times. Its specificity is unknown. The data belong to a study of Graves' ophthalmopathy and Graves' hyperthyroidism. Across the study: The authors defined stable hyperthyroidism as no ophthalmopathy within 18 months of follow-up. Broader study findings: Appearing in blood as well were most expanded thyroid clonotypes above 0.001 frequency.

V was clipped by 3 bases and J by 8 bases, with 13 bases between them. Per germline, CDR1 SGHAT and CDR2 FQNNGV. CDR3 length: 13 residues. RNA transcripts served as template for amplifying TCR beta CDR3 sequences. An initial RT-PCR round employing HTBI primers preceded a second-round multiplex PCR. MiXCR, applied by TCRdb to the multiplex PCR reads, yields one record per CDR3 protein. The sample holds 900,000 to 1,200,000 distinct CDR3 sequences, roughly two fifths seen once. The sequencing input was peripheral blood or thyroid tissue (not recorded which). The clonotype originates from an adult man with Graves' hyperthyroidism. This rearrangement joins TRBV11-2 to TRBJ1-1; no definite D call. The CDR3 loop is CASSLAQQTEAFF. CDR3 nucleotide sequence: TGTGCCAGCAGCTTGGCCCAACAGACAGAAGCTTTCTTT. Drawing the rest from reference TRBV11-2 and TRBJ1-1, the complete variable domain is EAGVAQSPRYKIIEKRQSVAFWCNPISGHATLYWYQQILGQGPKLLIQFQNNGVVDDSQLPKDRFSAERLKGVDSTLKIQPAKLEDSAVYLCASSLAQQTEAFFGQGTRLTVV.